These T cell receptor beta chains were read from a single sample in a study of regulatory T cells in long-lasting Graves disease. MiXCR, applied by TCRdb to the multiplex PCR reads, yields one record per CDR3 protein. The sample shows 550,000 or so distinct CDR3 sequences, more than 10% of them seen only once. This same sample was also taken into another study, of T cells in Graves' hyperthyroidism and ophthalmopathy.

The material sequenced was peripheral blood mononuclear cells (PBMCs), taken at new diagnosis, from a patient treated with antithyroid drugs. Receptor source: a woman in her twenties or thirties with Graves disease. CDR3s include the opening cysteine and the closing phenylalanine or tryptophan. The order of the fields is clone size, D gene, J gene, V gene, CDR3 DNA, CDR3 protein. A D gene is named only where the DNA matches it firmly. Clone size is given for some rows only: seen once, a few or many times, or a class if the clone is expanded.

size: -; D: -; J: TRBJ1-1; V: TRBV4-3; DNA: TGCGCCAGCAGCCAGGTATATGGGGGAGATATGAACACTGAAGCTTTCTTT; CDR3: CASSQVYGGDMNTEAFF
size: many; D: TRBD1; J: TRBJ2-2; V: TRBV19; DNA: TGTGCCAGCAGCCCGGGACAGGGGGCAGGCGGGGAGCTGTTTTTT; CDR3: CASSPGQGAGGELFF
size: many; D: -; J: TRBJ1-4; V: TRBV13; DNA: TGTGCCAGCAGCTTAAGTACGTTTGGAATTGAGGAAAAACTGTTTTTT; CDR3: CASSLSTFGIEEKLFF
size: many; D: -; J: TRBJ2-5; V: TRBV7-9; DNA: TGTGCCAGCAGCTTGGCGGGTTCTAAGTTCTTC; CDR3: CASSLAGSKFF
size: -; D: TRBD2; J: TRBJ2-3; V: TRBV7-8; DNA: TGTGCCAGCAGCTTTACGCCGGGACTAGCGGGAGGGCGCCGGGGGCAGTATTTT; CDR3: CASSFTPGLAGGRRGQYF
size: -; D: TRBD2; J: TRBJ2-1; V: TRBV5-1; DNA: TGCGCCAGCAGCTTGCCCCGACTAGCGGTTCACAATGAGCAGTTCTTC; CDR3: CASSLPRLAVHNEQFF
size: many; D: TRBD1; J: TRBJ1-1; V: TRBV20-1; DNA: TGCAGTGCTAGCAGGGGGATCACTGAAGCTTTCTTT; CDR3: CSASRGITEAFF
size: many; D: TRBD2; J: TRBJ2-1; V: TRBV12-3/TRBV12-4; DNA: TGTGCCAGCAGTGGGAGCGGGAGTAATCTCTACAATGAGCAGTTCTTC; CDR3: CASSGSGSNLYNEQFF
size: -; D: -; J: TRBJ2-1; V: TRBV19; DNA: TGTGCCAGTAGTATACAGGGAATTTCCTACAATGAGCAGTTCTTC; CDR3: CASSIQGISYNEQFF
size: many; D: TRBD1; J: TRBJ1-2; V: TRBV20-1; DNA: TGCAGTGCCGAGCGGGACAGGGTTTATGGCTACACCTTC; CDR3: CSAERDRVYGYTF
size: many; D: -; J: TRBJ2-1; V: TRBV2; DNA: TGTGCCAGCAGTGAGTTCGGGGGCACCTCCTACAATGAGCAGTTCTTC; CDR3: CASSEFGGTSYNEQFF
size: few; D: TRBD2; J: TRBJ2-7; V: TRBV5-1; DNA: TGCGCCAGCAGCTTGCTTGGGACTAGCGGGAGTGAGCAGTACTTC; CDR3: CASSLLGTSGSEQYF
size: many; D: TRBD1; J: TRBJ2-1; V: TRBV18; DNA: TGTGCCAGCTCCCAGGGACAGACCGTCTACAATGAGCAGTTCTTC; CDR3: CASSQGQTVYNEQFF
size: many; D: -; J: TRBJ1-2; V: TRBV20-1; DNA: TGCAGTGCTAGGGAGGGGACCAAAGGGGGCTATGGCTACACCTTC; CDR3: CSAREGTKGGYGYTF
size: many; D: -; J: TRBJ2-3; V: TRBV2; DNA: TGTGCCAGCAGGGGGGAAGATACGCAGTATTTT; CDR3: CASRGEDTQYF
size: many; D: TRBD2; J: TRBJ2-7; V: TRBV6-1; DNA: TGTGCCAGCAGTGAAGGGACTAGCGCAACGTACGAGCAGTACTTC; CDR3: CASSEGTSATYEQYF
size: many; D: -; J: TRBJ1-2; V: TRBV20-1; DNA: TGCAGTGCTTCTACTACAGGATATGGCTACACCTTC; CDR3: CSASTTGYGYTF
size: -; D: -; J: TRBJ2-5; V: TRBV7-3; DNA: TGTGCCAGCAGTTCCAGTGTCCAAGAGACCCAGTACTTC; CDR3: CASSSSVQETQYF
size: many; D: -; J: TRBJ2-5; V: TRBV2; DNA: TGTGCCAGCAGCTACCCCGTGGTTTCTCGGTTGGAGACCCAGTACTTC; CDR3: CASSYPVVSRLETQYF
size: -; D: -; J: TRBJ2-2; V: TRBV5-1; DNA: TGCGCCAGCAGGGGGCTAGCTACGAACACCGGGGAGCTGTTTTTT; CDR3: CASRGLATNTGELFF
size: -; D: TRBD2; J: TRBJ2-1; V: TRBV19; DNA: TGTGCCTCCCGGCTAGCGGGAGTCAGGGAGCAGTTCTTC; CDR3: CASRLAGVREQFF
size: many; D: -; J: TRBJ1-5; V: TRBV20-1; DNA: TGCAGTGCGTCCCCGGACAGCTATAGCAATCAGCCCCAGCATTTT; CDR3: CSASPDSYSNQPQHF
size: many; D: TRBD2; J: TRBJ2-1; V: TRBV7-6; DNA: TGTGCCAGCAGCTTAGAGGCTAGCGGGAGAGAAAATGAGCAGTTCTTC; CDR3: CASSLEASGRENEQFF
size: -; D: TRBD1; J: TRBJ1-5; V: TRBV5-1; DNA: TGCGCCAGCAGCTTGGAGGGGACAGTTAATCAGCCCCAGCATTTT; CDR3: CASSLEGTVNQPQHF
size: many; D: -; J: TRBJ2-3; V: TRBV24-1; DNA: TGTGCCACCAGTGATTCCCGGCGACACCCCACAGATACGCAGTATTTT; CDR3: CATSDSRRHPTDTQYF
size: few; D: -; J: TRBJ1-5; V: TRBV18; DNA: TGTGCCAGCTCATTCACTGACAATCAGCCCCGGCATTTT; CDR3: CASSFTDNQPRHF
size: few; D: -; J: TRBJ1-5; V: TRBV7-9; DNA: TGTGCCAGCAGCTCTCTAGGGAGCGGGAATCAGCCCCAGCATTTT; CDR3: CASSSLGSGNQPQHF
size: many; D: -; J: TRBJ2-6; V: TRBV28; DNA: TGTGCCAGCAGTCCCAGACTCTCTGGGGCCAACGTCCTGACTTTC; CDR3: CASSPRLSGANVLTF
size: many; D: -; J: TRBJ2-7; V: TRBV27; DNA: TGTGCCAGCAAAGTTTTGGGAACAGGTTTGAACGAGCAGTACTTC; CDR3: CASKVLGTGLNEQYF